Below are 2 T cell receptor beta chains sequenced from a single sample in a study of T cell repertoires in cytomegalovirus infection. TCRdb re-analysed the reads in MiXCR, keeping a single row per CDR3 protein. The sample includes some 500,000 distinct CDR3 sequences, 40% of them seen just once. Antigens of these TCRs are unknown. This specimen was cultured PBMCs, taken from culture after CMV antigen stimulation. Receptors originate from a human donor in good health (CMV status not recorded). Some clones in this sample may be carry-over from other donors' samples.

The CDR3 DNA is TGTGCCAGCAGTGAGGAATATAGCACAGATACGCAGTATTTT. Translating it yields CASSEEYSTDTQYF. This chain joins TRBV6-6 and TRBJ2-3; D is ambiguous. The CDR3 spans 14 residues. Germline V gene data show CDR1 as MNHNY and CDR2 as SVGAGI (reference sequence). V was shortened by 5 bases and J by 0 bases, with 9 bases between the two germline ends.

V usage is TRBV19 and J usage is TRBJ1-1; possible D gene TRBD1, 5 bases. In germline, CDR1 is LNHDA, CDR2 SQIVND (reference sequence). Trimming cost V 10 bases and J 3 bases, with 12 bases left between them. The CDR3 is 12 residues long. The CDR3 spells CATGTAYTEAFF. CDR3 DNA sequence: TGTGCCACCGGGACGGCTTACACTGAAGCTTTCTTT.